These T cell receptor beta chains were read from a single sample in a study of radiation and T cells in renal cell carcinoma. Sequencing used immunoSEQ multiplex PCR; TCRdb keeps in-frame clones, though not all of them. The sample carries roughly 150,000 clones, 80% to 90% recorded once. The source material was blood, sampled from a patient whose treatment included radiotherapy and nephrectomy. Receptors originate from a woman between 50 and 59 years old with renal cell carcinoma. The CDR3 runs from the conserved cysteine through the conserved F or W. D genes are given only for firm matches. Size tells how often a clone was seen (once, few, many) or the class of an expanded clone, and some rows leave it out.

j_gene | abundance | d_gene | v_gene | CDR3aa | CDR3nt
TRBJ2-1 | NA | NA | TRBV7-3 | CASSLNPGRGQFF | TGTGCCAGCAGCTTGAACCCCGGACGGGGCCAGTTCTTC
TRBJ2-2 | once | TRBD2 | TRBV9 | CASSRLAGDENTGELFF | TGTGCCAGCTCACGACTAGCGGGGGACGAGAACACCGGGGAGCTGTTTTTT
TRBJ1-1 | once | NA | TRBV30 | CAWSKKGGSMNTEAFF | TGTGCCTGGAGTAAAAAGGGGGGAAGTATGAACACTGAAGCTTTCTTT
TRBJ1-1 | once | NA | TRBV7-2 | CASSLSPGGEAFF | TGTGCCAGCAGCTTATCCCCGGGAGGAGAAGCTTTCTTT
TRBJ1-1 | NA | NA | TRBV25-1 | CASSESVQGNTEAFF | TGTGCCAGCAGTGAATCCGTGCAGGGGAACACTGAAGCTTTCTTT
TRBJ2-2 | NA | NA | TRBV5-1 | CASSLALQASTGELFF | TGCGCCAGCAGCTTGGCCCTTCAGGCGTCCACCGGGGAGCTGTTTTTT
TRBJ1-1 | once | NA | TRBV5-5 | CASSFNPTALNTEAFF | TGTGCCAGCAGCTTTAATCCCACAGCCCTGAACACTGAAGCTTTCTTT
TRBJ2-7 | many | NA | TRBV10-3 | CAISEPRAGATYEQYF | TGTGCCATCAGTGAGCCCAGGGCGGGCGCTACCTACGAGCAGTACTTC
TRBJ1-1 | NA | TRBD1 | TRBV30 | CAWGQPGQGGYTEAFF | TGTGCCTGGGGACAACCCGGACAGGGGGGTTACACTGAAGCTTTCTTT
TRBJ2-7 | NA | NA | TRBV19 | CASSTILGGYEQYF | TGTGCCAGTAGTACCATACTAGGGGGCTACGAGCAGTACTTC
TRBJ2-1 | NA | NA | TRBV7-2 | CASSLRALERNEQFF | TGTGCCAGCAGCCTCCGGGCCCTCGAGAGGAATGAGCAGTTCTTC
TRBJ1-1 | NA | NA | TRBV19 | CASSIDRGWSEAFF | TGTGCCAGTAGTATAGATCGGGGGTGGAGTGAAGCTTTCTTT
TRBJ2-5 | NA | TRBD2 | TRBV2 | CASNRGGLAGTAETQYF | TGTGCCAGCAACCGAGGTGGACTAGCGGGGACGGCGGAGACCCAGTACTTC
TRBJ2-6 | NA | TRBD1 | TRBV5-1 | CASSPGQGPYSGANVLTF | TGCGCCAGCAGCCCAGGACAGGGCCCCTACTCTGGGGCCAACGTCCTGACTTTC
TRBJ1-5 | NA | NA | TRBV19 | CASSIWGDQPQHF | TGTGCCAGTAGTATTTGGGGTGATCAGCCCCAGCATTTT
TRBJ1-3 | NA | NA | TRBV4-2 | CASSQDGETSGNTIYF | TGTGCCAGCAGCCAAGATGGGGAAACCTCTGGAAACACCATATATTTT
TRBJ1-4 | NA | TRBD1 | TRBV6-1 | CASSRDRDEKLFF | TGTGCCAGCAGCCGGGACAGGGATGAAAAACTGTTTTTT
TRBJ2-1 | once | TRBD1 | TRBV10-3 | CAIRQGGYSYNEQFF | TGTGCCATCCGACAGGGGGGATACTCCTACAATGAGCAGTTCTTC
TRBJ2-2 | once | NA | TRBV10-3 | CAIWGGSNTGELFF | TGTGCCATCTGGGGCGGGTCGAACACCGGGGAGCTGTTTTTT
TRBJ2-7 | NA | TRBD2 | TRBV18 | CASSFRGGAEQYF | TGTGCCAGCTCATTCCGGGGGGGTGCCGAGCAGTACTTC
TRBJ1-3 | NA | NA | TRBV6-4 | CASSDTGNTIYF | TGTGCCAGCAGTGACACAGGAAACACCATATATTTT
TRBJ2-7 | NA | NA | TRBV18 | CASSLTPKGAGAYEQYF | TGTGCCAGCTCCTTGACACCTAAAGGGGCCGGGGCCTACGAGCAGTACTTC
TRBJ2-7 | once | NA | TRBV6-1 | CASSEEGSGQEYF | TGTGCCAGCAGTGAAGAGGGTAGTGGGCAGGAGTACTTC
TRBJ2-1 | NA | NA | TRBV5-8 | CASSLTGTYNEQFF | TGTGCCAGCAGCTTAACAGGTACCTACAATGAGCAGTTCTTC
TRBJ2-3 | once | TRBD1 | TRBV5-4 | CASSWTGMADTQYF | TGTGCCAGCAGCTGGACAGGGATGGCAGATACGCAGTATTTT
TRBJ2-2 | NA | TRBD2 | TRBV9 | CASSVAGGGELFF | TGTGCCAGCAGCGTAGCGGGGGGCGGGGAGCTGTTTTTT
TRBJ2-7 | NA | NA | TRBV5-4 | CASSLAGVANEQYF | TGTGCCAGCAGCTTGGCAGGGGTGGCTAACGAGCAGTACTTC
TRBJ1-3 | NA | NA | TRBV5-1 | CASSTEMVGNTIYF | TGCGCCAGCAGCACGGAGATGGTTGGAAACACCATATATTTT
TRBJ2-3 | NA | NA | TRBV4-1 | CASLRGTDTQYF | TGCGCCTCCTTGAGGGGCACAGATACGCAGTATTTT
TRBJ2-2 | NA | NA | TRBV7-3 | CASSFSGPGELFF | TGTGCCAGCAGCTTTTCCGGTCCCGGGGAGCTGTTTTTT
TRBJ1-2 | NA | NA | TRBV7-2 | CASSPRDALFYGYTF | TGTGCCAGCAGCCCCCGGGACGCTCTATTCTATGGCTACACCTTC
TRBJ2-7 | NA | NA | TRBV19 | CASSTSGVVGEQYF | TGTGCCAGTAGTACGTCAGGGGTGGTGGGCGAGCAGTACTTC
TRBJ1-5 | NA | NA | TRBV19 | CASSIDFRVYSNQPQHF | TGTGCCAGTAGTATAGATTTCAGGGTTTATAGCAATCAGCCCCAGCATTTT
TRBJ2-7 | NA | NA | TRBV7-9 | CASSFSYEQYF | TGTGCCAGCAGCTTCAGCTACGAGCAGTACTTC
TRBJ2-5 | NA | NA | TRBV6-1 | CASSRDAGGETQYF | TGTGCCAGCAGCCGGGACGCGGGCGGGGAGACCCAGTACTTC
TRBJ2-7 | NA | TRBD1 | TRBV7-9 | CASSLAYTGGYEQYF | TGTGCCAGCAGCTTAGCGTATACAGGGGGATACGAGCAGTACTTC